This T cell receptor beta chain was identified during a study of CD8 T cells in ankylosing spondylitis. Overall study results and limits: Clones tied to disease were said to be significantly enriched in matched ankylosing spondylitis synovial fluid. Clones that were linked to disease were CD8+ and were relatively rare in peripheral blood. A motif of 7 to 9 highly homologous TCR beta variants was seen as apparently characteristic of ankylosing spondylitis blood.

About this clonotype: Its specificity is not known. This sequence may be a read error, since a much larger clone differs from it by one base.

Trimming removed 3 bases at V and 6 bases at J, with 9 bases between. The CDR3 length is 13 residues. The germline gives CDR1 SGHKS, CDR2 YYEKEE (reference sequence). Construction of TCR beta libraries was performed using quantitative 5'-RACE with molecular barcodes. From the 5' RACE reads, TCRdb called clonotypes with MiXCR, one entry per CDR3 protein. The sample yields under 400,000 distinct CDR3 sequences, under 14% seen once. Sequenced: blood, either unsorted or a sorted T cell fraction (not recorded which). The chain recombines TRBV5-5 with TRBJ1-4; no clear D gene. The origin of this receptor is a female donor with ankylosing spondylitis or in good health (not recorded which). The CDR3 spells CASSSRLDEKLFF. The CDR3 region has the DNA TGTGCCAGCAGCTCCCGGTTGGATGAAAAACTGTTTTTT.